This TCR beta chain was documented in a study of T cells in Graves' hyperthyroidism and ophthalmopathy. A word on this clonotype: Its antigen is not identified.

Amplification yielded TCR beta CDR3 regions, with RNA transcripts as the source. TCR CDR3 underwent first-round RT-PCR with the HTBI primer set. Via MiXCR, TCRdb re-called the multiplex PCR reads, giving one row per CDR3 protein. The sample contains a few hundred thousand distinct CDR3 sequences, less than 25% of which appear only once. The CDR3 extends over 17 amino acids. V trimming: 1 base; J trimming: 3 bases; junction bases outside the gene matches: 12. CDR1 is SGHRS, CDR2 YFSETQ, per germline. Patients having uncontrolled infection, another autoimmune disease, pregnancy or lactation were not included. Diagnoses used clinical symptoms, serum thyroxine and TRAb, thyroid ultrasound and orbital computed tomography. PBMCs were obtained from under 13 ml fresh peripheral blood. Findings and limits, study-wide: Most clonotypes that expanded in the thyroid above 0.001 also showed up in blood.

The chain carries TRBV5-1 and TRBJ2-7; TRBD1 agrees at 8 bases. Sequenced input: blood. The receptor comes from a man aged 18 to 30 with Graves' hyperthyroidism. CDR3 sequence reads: CASSLSPSTGVLYEQYF. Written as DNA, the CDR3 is TGCGCCAGCAGCTTGAGTCCCTCGACAGGGGTACTCTACGAGCAGTACTTC.